These 17 T cell receptor beta chains originate from one sample sequenced in a study of T cells in Graves' hyperthyroidism and ophthalmopathy. Using RNA transcripts as the source, TCR beta CDR3 regions were amplified. HTBI primers drove first-round RT-PCR of the TCR CDR3. Each CDR3 protein is one row after TCRdb ran MiXCR on the multiplex PCR reads. The repertoire holds roughly 510,000 distinct CDR3 sequences, with 46% as singletons. Sequenced input: peripheral blood or thyroid tissue (not recorded which). All receptors come from an adult woman with Graves' disease, either hyperthyroidism or ophthalmopathy (not recorded which).

The chain employs TRBV11-2 and TRBJ2-2, with 7 nucleotides matching TRBD2. Germline CDR1 and CDR2: SGHAT and FQNNGV. The ends lost 1 base at V and 4 bases at J; junction bases unmatched: 6. The CDR3 has 16 amino acids. The CDR3 DNA reads as TGTGCCAGCAGCTTAGCTGCTAGCGGAGGCACCGGGGAGCTGTTTTTT. It is translated as CASSLAASGGTGELFF.

This clonotype has ten or more counts. The chain has TRBV6-1 and TRBJ2-5; unclear D gene. V lost 2 bases and J lost 2, with 6 bases in between. Germline values: CDR1 MNHNS, CDR2 SASEGT. This CDR3 has 13 amino acids. As DNA, the CDR3 is TGTGCCAGCAGTGAAATTGGGCAAGAGACCCAGTACTTC. Its translation is CASSEIGQETQYF.

The chain has TRBV30 and TRBJ1-2, with D hard to call. Germline V gene lookup returns CDR1 GTSNPN and CDR2 SVGIG (reference sequence). The CDR3 covers 13 residues. Trimming pared 4 bases from V and 7 bases from J, leaving 16 bases between. The CDR3 DNA follows: TGTGCCTGGACCCAGGAGGAGGGTCTTGGCTACACCTTC. This translates into CAWTQEEGLGYTF. Full variable domain (outside the CDR3, taken from reference TRBV30 and TRBJ1-2): SQTIHQWPATLVQPVGSPLSLECTVEGTSNPNLYWYRQAAGRGLQLLFYSVGIGQISSEVPQNLSASRPQDRQFILSSKKLLLSDSGFYLCAWTQEEGLGYTFGSGTRLTVV.

The chain carries TRBV7-2 and TRBJ1-5, with D possibly matching TRBD1 (5 bases). CDR1 is SGHTA, CDR2 FQGNSA, per germline. Trimming removed 5 bases at V and 5 bases at J, with 19 bases between. The CDR3 extends over 16 amino acids. CDR3 sequence reads: CASSRPGGGEDQPQHF. As DNA, the CDR3 is TGTGCCAGCAGCCGCCCGGGGGGGGGGGAGGATCAGCCCCAGCATTTT.

This clonotype appeared many times. V gene TRBV20-1 combines with J gene TRBJ1-1, with 12 nucleotides matching TRBD1. Per the germline V gene, CDR1 is DFQATT and CDR2 is SNEGSKA (reference sequence). The V and J ends lost 6 bases and 3 bases, in that order; junction bases with no gene match: 8. This CDR3 spans 15 amino acids. In DNA form, the CDR3 reads TGCAGTGCAGGGGACAGGGGGCGAGGGTACACTGAAGCTTTCTTT. Translated, it gives CSAGDRGRGYTEAFF.

V is TRBV20-1 and J is TRBJ2-7; either TRBD1 or TRBD2 may supply D (5 bases each). V dropped 2 bases and J dropped 2 bases, with 13 bases sitting between them. The germline V gene encodes CDR1 DFQATT and CDR2 SNEGSKA (reference sequence). The CDR3 length is 14 residues. CDR3 protein: CSARMAGSAYEQYF. CDR3 sequence (DNA): TGCAGTGCTAGAATGGCAGGGAGTGCCTACGAGCAGTACTTC.

This clonotype was seen only a few times. The J gene is TRBJ1-2, the V gene TRBV5-1; no definite D call. The CDR3 consists of 11 residues. Germline CDR1 reads SGHRS; CDR2 reads YFSETQ. V was clipped by 5 bases and J by 7 bases, with 9 bases between them. CDR3 DNA: TGCGCCAGCAGGTTTCTGGGTGGCTACACCTTC. It yields the protein CASRFLGGYTF.

This sequence joins TRBV28 and TRBJ2-7; TRBD2 matches at 7 bases. Germline loops: CDR1 MDHEN, CDR2 SYDVKM. J was trimmed by 5 bases and V by 6 bases; bases with no gene match: 13. The CDR3 length is 15 residues. The CDR3 protein is CASSWSGTGEDEQYF. For the CDR3, the DNA is TGTGCCAGCAGCTGGAGCGGGACCGGGGAAGACGAGCAGTACTTC.

This clonotype was seen ten or more times. V is TRBV6-5 and J is TRBJ2-7; D may match TRBD1 or TRBD2 (5 bases each). This CDR3 contains 15 residues. The germline CDR1 and CDR2 sequences are MNHEY and SVGAGI. Trimming stripped 5 bases from V and 2 bases from J, with 16 bases between. The CDR3 DNA reads as TGTGCCAGCAGTCCCCCCGGGACGATGACCTACGAGCAGTACTTC. Protein: CASSPPGTMTYEQYF.

This clonotype was picked up a small number of times. The V call is TRBV20-1, the J call TRBJ1-5; a weak D match, TRBD1 (5 bases). The CDR3 consists of 15 residues. Germline CDR1 reads DFQATT; CDR2 reads SNEGSKA (reference sequence). V lost 3 bases to trimming and J lost 1 base, with 13 bases between them. CDR3 loop: CSASPLRDSNQPQHF. DNA of the CDR3: TGCAGTGCTAGCCCGCTCCGGGACAGCAATCAGCCCCAGCATTTT.

The chain uses TRBV12-3 or TRBV12-4 and TRBJ1-2; D possibly corresponds to TRBD1 (5 bases). The V end was cut by 6 bases, the J end by 0 bases, with 11 bases between. The CDR3 is 14 amino acids. The CDR3 here is CASRQGLTNYGYTF. For the CDR3, the DNA is TGTGCCAGCAGGCAGGGACTGACTAACTATGGCTACACCTTC.

The chain carries TRBV7-2 and TRBJ1-5; D call uncertain. CDR3 length equals 18 residues. CDR1 is SGHTA and CDR2 is FQGNSA in the germline V gene. The V gene lost 6 bases and the J gene lost 2 bases, with 23 bases spanning the gap. CDR3 region: CASSLWVTRRTGNQPQHF. As DNA, the CDR3 is TGTGCCAGCAGTTTGTGGGTGACTCGAAGGACGGGCAATCAGCCCCAGCATTTT.

This clonotype occurred many times. The chain joins TRBV7-3 to TRBJ1-5; perhaps TRBD1 as D (6 bases). Germline lookup yields CDR1 SGHTA and CDR2 FQGTGA. Trimming shortened V by 2 bases and J by 5 bases, and 10 bases separated the two germline ends. There are 14 residues in the CDR3. CDR3: CASSLVGAHQPQHF. In nucleotides, the CDR3 is TGTGCCAGCAGCTTAGTGGGGGCCCATCAGCCCCAGCATTTT. Complete variable domain (other parts from reference TRBV7-3 and TRBJ1-5): GAGVSQTPSNKVTEKGKYVELRCDPISGHTALYWYRQSLGQGPEFLIYFQGTGAADDSGLPNDRFFAVRPEGSVSTLKIQRTERGDSAVYLCASSLVGAHQPQHFGDGTRLSIL.

This clonotype was seen only a few times. The chain employs TRBV29-1 and TRBJ1-1; tentatively, D is TRBD1 (5 bases). This CDR3 comprises 13 residues. V was pared by 6 bases and J by 5 bases, with 16 bases between. The germline V gene has CDR1 SQVTM and CDR2 ANQGSEA. The CDR3 DNA follows: TGCAGCGTCCTACCAGGGACGGGGACTGAAGCTTTCTTT. The encoded protein is CSVLPGTGTEAFF.

The rearrangement links TRBV20-1 to TRBJ1-5; D not resolved. Trimming removed 0 bases from V and 6 bases from J, with 12 bases in between. Per germline, CDR1 DFQATT and CDR2 SNEGSKA (reference sequence). The CDR3 is 14 residues long. Here the CDR3 DNA reads TGCAGTGCTAGAGAAGGAGGAAGCGTTCAGCCCCAGCATTTT. Translation: CSAREGGSVQPQHF.

The chain has TRBV20-1 and TRBJ2-7; D call uncertain. This CDR3 is built from 12 residues. Germline loops: CDR1 DFQATT, CDR2 SNEGSKA (reference sequence). V lost 5 bases to trimming and J lost 2 bases, with 10 bases between them. CDR3 protein: CSAYGPTYEQYF. For the CDR3, the DNA is TGCAGTGCTTACGGACCCACCTACGAGCAGTACTTC.

The sample holds one count of this clonotype. Without the conserved terminal phenylalanine or tryptophan, this CDR3 likely stems from a read error. No DNA is shown, since the ends of the CDR3 on it are uncertain; the CDR3 is the one TCRdb lists. This chain's CDR3 is CASSPESAT. The gene calls are TRBV7-2 and TRBJ2-6. In germline, CDR1 is SGHTA, CDR2 FQGNSA. The CDR3 is 9 amino acids long, termini counted.